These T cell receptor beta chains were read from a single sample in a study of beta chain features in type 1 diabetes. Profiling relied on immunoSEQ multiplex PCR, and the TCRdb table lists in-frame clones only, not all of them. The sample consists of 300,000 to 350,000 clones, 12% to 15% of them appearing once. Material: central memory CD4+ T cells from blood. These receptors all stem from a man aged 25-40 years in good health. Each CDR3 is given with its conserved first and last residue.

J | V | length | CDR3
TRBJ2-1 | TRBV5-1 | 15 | CASSLVAGGSYEQFF
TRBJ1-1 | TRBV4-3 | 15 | CASSQEVVGVTEAFF
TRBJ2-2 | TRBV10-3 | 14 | CAISRQGSTGELFF
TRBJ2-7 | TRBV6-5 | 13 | CASSYRELREQYF
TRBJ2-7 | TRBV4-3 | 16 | CASSQDPLAGAYEQYF
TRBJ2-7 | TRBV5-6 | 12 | CASSSTIHEQYF
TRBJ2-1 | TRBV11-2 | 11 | CASSPYYEQFF
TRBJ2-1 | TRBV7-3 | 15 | CASSIRTAPKSEQFF
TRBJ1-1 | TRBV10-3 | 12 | CATSREGTEAFF
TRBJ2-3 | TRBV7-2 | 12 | CASSLSTDTQYF
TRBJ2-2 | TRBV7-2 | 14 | CASSLEDHTGELFF
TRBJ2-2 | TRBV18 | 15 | CASSPTSGNTGELFF
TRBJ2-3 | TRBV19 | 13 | CASAGSSTDTQYF
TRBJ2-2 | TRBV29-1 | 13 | CSVGTGNTGELFF
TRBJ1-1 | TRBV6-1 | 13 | CASPGQGGSEAFF
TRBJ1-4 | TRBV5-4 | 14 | CASSLGLINEKLFF